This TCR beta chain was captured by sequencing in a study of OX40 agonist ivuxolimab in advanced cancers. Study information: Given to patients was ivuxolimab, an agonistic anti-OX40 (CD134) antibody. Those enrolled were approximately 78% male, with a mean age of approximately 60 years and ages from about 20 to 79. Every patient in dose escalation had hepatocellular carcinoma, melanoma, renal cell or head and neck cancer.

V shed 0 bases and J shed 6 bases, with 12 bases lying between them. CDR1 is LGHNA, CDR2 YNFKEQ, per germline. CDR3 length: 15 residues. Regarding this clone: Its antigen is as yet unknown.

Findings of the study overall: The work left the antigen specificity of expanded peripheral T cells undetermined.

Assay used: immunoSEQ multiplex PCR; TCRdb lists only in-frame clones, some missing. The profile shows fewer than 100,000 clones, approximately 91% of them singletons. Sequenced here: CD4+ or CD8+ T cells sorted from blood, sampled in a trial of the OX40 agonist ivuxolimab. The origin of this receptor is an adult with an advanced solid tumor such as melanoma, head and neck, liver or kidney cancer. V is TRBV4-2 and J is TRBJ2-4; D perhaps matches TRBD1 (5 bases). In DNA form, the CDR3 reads TGTGCCAGCAGCCAAGATTTTTCAGGGTTAAACATTCAGTACTTC. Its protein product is CASSQDFSGLNIQYF.